Below are 4 T cell receptor beta chains sequenced from a single sample in a study of CD8+ T cells in alopecia areata. In each case, RNA was isolated and then reverse transcribed into cDNA as the sequencing template. The method was immunoSEQ multiplex PCR; TCRdb's version includes in-frame clones alone and lacks a portion of them. The data show about 160,000 clones, over 45% seen once. The material sequenced was CD4+ T cells sorted from blood. The receptors come from a human donor with alopecia areata.

The J gene is TRBJ2-5, the V gene TRBV23-1, with D perhaps TRBD2 (5 bases). TRBV23-1 is filed as an ORF, its function uncertain. There are 14 residues in the CDR3. V lost 4 bases to trimming and J lost 2 bases, with 11 bases between them. The CDR3 DNA reads as TGCGCCAGCAGTCGGGAGATCGCGCAAGAGACCCAGTACTTC. Amino acids: CASSREIAQETQYF.

This clone was observed a few times. The chain combines TRBV29-1 with TRBJ2-1, with D uncertain. Germline CDR1 SQVTM, CDR2 ANQGSEA. The CDR3 loop spans 14 amino acids. The germline V and J ends were trimmed by 7 bases and 3 bases, with 16 bases remaining between them. The CDR3 here is CSANYWRNYNEQFF. CDR3 bases: TGCAGCGCAAATTACTGGCGGAACTACAATGAGCAGTTCTTC.

The rearrangement uses TRBV27 and TRBJ2-7, with TRBD1 as a possible D gene (5 bases). This CDR3 region has 13 residues. Trimming removed 3 bases at V and 7 bases at J, with 13 bases between. From germline, CDR1 is MNHEY and CDR2 SMNVEV (reference sequence). CDR3 in DNA: TGTGCCAGCAGTTTCGCAGGGAAGGGGGAGCAGTACTTC. It is translated as CASSFAGKGEQYF.

This chain links TRBV9 with TRBJ2-1, with D tentatively TRBD2 (6 bases). Deletions cut 8 bases from V and 4 bases from J, with 7 bases between. Germline assignment: CDR1 SGDLS and CDR2 YYNGEE. The CDR3 has 11 residues. The CDR3 here is CASGTYNEQFF. DNA of the CDR3: TGTGCCAGTGGGACTTACAATGAGCAGTTCTTC. Drawing the rest from reference TRBV9 and TRBJ2-1, the complete variable domain is DSGVTQTPKHLITATGQRVTLRCSPRSGDLSVYWYQQSLDQGLQFLIQYYNGEERAKGNILERFSAQQFPDLHSELNLSSLELGDSALYFCASGTYNEQFFGPGTRLTVL.